This T cell receptor beta chain was identified in a study of CD8 T cells in ankylosing spondylitis. The TCR beta libraries were generated through quantitative 5'-RACE incorporating molecular barcodes. MiXCR was run by TCRdb on the 5' RACE reads, yielding one entry per CDR3 protein. The profile shows some 140,000 distinct CDR3 sequences, more than 7% of them singletons. Overall study findings and caveats: Peripheral blood samples showed relatively rare disease-linked clones, and these clones were CD8+. Both synovial fluid and blood in reactive arthritis had previously been reported to carry some motif variants. Made up of 7 to 9 highly homologous variants, a TCR beta motif appeared characteristic of ankylosing spondylitis blood.

The ends were cut back, 0 bases at V and 9 bases at J, with 16 bases in the middle. CDR3 length: 15 amino acids. CDR1 is SGHRS and CDR2 is YFSETQ in the germline V gene. This clonotype was counted ten times or more. Its antigen remains unknown. V and J are TRBV5-1 and TRBJ2-1; D is tentatively TRBD1 or TRBD2 (6 bases each). The sample taken for sequencing was synovial fluid, either unsorted or a sorted T cell fraction (not recorded which). The source is a male donor with ankylosing spondylitis. CDR3 sequence reads: CASSLGGAEVGEQFF. CDR3 in DNA: TGCGCCAGCAGCTTGGGGGGGGCGGAGGTAGGTGAGCAGTTCTTC.